This T cell receptor (beta chain) comes out of a study of molecular identifiers for immune sequencing clone quantification. Trimming cost V 2 bases and J 2 bases, with 13 bases left between them. The CDR3 sequence is 15 residues long. Germline V gene sequence: CDR1 ENHRY, CDR2 SYGVKD. TCRdb re-derived calls from the PCR reads in MiXCR, one entry per CDR3 protein. The data contain 460,000 or so distinct CDR3 sequences, 20% to 25% of them singletons. The rearrangement uses TRBV10-3 and TRBJ2-7, with D tentatively TRBD2 (7 bases). The sequence derives from a human donor in good health. Some libraries in this study had Jurkat cell RNA spiked in. Sequencing input: naive CD8+ T cells from blood, with Jurkat cell RNA spiked in. Subset reported: FACS-sorted CD8+CD4-CCR7+CD45RA+ naive T cells. CDR3: CAISEGGGLAYEQYF. CDR3 bases: TGTGCCATCAGTGAGGGCGGGGGCCTAGCCTACGAGCAGTACTTC.